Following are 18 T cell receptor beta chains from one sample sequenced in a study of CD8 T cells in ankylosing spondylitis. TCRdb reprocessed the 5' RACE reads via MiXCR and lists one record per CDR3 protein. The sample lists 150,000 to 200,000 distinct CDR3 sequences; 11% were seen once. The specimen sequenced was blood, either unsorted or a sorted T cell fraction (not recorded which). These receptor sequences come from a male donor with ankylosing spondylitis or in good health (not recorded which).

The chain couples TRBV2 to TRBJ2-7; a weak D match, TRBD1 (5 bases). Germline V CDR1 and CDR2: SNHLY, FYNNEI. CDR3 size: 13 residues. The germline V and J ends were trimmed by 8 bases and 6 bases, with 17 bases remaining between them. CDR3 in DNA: TGTGCCAGCCGAGACAGTGTGGTAGGCGAGCAGTACTTC. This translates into CASRDSVVGEQYF.

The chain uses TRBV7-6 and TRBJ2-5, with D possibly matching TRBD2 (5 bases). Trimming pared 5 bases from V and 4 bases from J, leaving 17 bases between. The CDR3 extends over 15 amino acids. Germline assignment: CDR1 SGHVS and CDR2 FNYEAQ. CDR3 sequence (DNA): TGTGCCAGCAGCCCTTTTACTAGTGAGGGAGAGACCCAGTACTTC. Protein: CASSPFTSEGETQYF.

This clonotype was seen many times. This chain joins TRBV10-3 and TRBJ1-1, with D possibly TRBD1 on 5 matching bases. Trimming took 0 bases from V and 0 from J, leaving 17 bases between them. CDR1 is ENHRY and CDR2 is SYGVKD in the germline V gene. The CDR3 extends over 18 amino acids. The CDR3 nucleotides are TGTGCCATCAGTGAGTCGGGAAGGGGAGGGTCCATGAACACTGAAGCTTTCTTT. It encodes CAISESGRGGSMNTEAFF.

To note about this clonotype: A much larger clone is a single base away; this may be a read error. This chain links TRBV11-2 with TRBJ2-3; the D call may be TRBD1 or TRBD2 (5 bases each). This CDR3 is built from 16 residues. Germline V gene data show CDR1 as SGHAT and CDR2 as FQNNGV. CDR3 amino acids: CASSSPTRGYTDTQCF. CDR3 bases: TGTGCCAGCAGCTCTCCGACGAGGGGTTACACAGATACGCAGTGTTTT.

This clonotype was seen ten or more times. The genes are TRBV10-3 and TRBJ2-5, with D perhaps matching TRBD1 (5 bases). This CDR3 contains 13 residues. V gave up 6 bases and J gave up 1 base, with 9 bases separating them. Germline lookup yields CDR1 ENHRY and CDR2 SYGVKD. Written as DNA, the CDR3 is TGTGCCATCAGGGATGACAGCCAAGAGACCCAGTACTTC. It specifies CAIRDDSQETQYF.

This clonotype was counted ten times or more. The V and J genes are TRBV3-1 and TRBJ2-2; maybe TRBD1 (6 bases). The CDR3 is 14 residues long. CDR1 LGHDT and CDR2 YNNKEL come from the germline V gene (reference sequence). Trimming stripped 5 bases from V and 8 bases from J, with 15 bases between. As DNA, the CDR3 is TGTGCCAGCAGCTCCTCCGACAGGCTGGGGGAGCTGTTTTTT. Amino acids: CASSSSDRLGELFF.

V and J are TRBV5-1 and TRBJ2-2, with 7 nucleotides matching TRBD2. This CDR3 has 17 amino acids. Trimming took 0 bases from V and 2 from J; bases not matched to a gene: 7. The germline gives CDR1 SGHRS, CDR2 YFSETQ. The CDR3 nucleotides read TGCGCCAGCAGCTTGGCCGGTCTAGCGGATAACACCGGGGAGCTGTTTTTT. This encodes CASSLAGLADNTGELFF. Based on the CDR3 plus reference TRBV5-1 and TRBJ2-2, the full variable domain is KAGVTQTPRYLIKTRGQQVTLSCSPISGHRSVSWYQQTPGQGLQFLFEYFSETQRNKGNFPGRFSGRQFSNSRSEMNVSTLELGDSALYLCASSLAGLADNTGELFFGEGSRLTVL.

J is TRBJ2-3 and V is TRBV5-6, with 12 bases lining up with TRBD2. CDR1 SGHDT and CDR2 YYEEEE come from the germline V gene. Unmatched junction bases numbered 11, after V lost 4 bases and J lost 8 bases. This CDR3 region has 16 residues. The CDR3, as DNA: TGTGCCAGCAGCGGGAGGACTAGCGGGAATATCGTTACGCAGTATTTT. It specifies CASSGRTSGNIVTQYF. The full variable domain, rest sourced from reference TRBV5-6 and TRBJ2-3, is DAGVTQSPTHLIKTRGQQVTLRCSPKSGHDTVSWYQQALGQGPQFIFQYYEEEERQRGNFPDRFSGHQFPNYSSELNVNALLLGDSALYLCASSGRTSGNIVTQYFGPGTRLTVL.

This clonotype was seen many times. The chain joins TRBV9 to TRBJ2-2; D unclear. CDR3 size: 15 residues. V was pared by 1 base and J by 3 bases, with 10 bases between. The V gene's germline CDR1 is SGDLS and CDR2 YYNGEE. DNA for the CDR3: TGTGCCAGCAGCGTAAGCAGCGCTTACACCGGGGAGCTGTTTTTT. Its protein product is CASSVSSAYTGELFF.

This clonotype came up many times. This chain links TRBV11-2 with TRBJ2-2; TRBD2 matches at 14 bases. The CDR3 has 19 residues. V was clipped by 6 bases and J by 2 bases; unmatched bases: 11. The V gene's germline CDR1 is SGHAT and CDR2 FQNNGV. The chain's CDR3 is CASRHTGTSGGGNTGELFF. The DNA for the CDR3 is TGTGCCAGCAGGCATACCGGGACTAGCGGGGGAGGAAACACCGGGGAGCTGTTTTTT.

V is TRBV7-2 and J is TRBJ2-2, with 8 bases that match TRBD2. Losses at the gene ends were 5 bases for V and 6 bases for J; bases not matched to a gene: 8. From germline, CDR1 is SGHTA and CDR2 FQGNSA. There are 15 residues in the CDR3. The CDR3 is CASSLLPGGAGELFF. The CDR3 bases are TGTGCCAGCAGCCTGCTGCCGGGAGGGGCCGGGGAGCTGTTTTTT. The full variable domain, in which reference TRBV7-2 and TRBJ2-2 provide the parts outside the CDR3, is GAGVSQSPSNKVTEKGKDVELRCDPISGHTALYWYRQSLGQGLEFLIYFQGNSAPDKSGLPSDRFSAERTGGSVSTLTIQRTQQEDSAVYLCASSLLPGGAGELFFGEGSRLTVL.

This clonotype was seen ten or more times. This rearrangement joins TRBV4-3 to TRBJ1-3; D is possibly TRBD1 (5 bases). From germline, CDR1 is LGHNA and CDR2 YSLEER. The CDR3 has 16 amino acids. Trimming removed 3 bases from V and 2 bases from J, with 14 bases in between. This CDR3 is CASSHGTAEAGNTIYF. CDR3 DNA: TGCGCCAGCAGCCACGGGACGGCGGAGGCTGGAAACACCATATATTTT.

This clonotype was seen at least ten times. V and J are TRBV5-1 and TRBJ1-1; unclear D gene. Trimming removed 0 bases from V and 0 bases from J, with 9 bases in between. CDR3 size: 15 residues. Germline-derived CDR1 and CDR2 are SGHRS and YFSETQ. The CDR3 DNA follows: TGCGCCAGCAGCTTGGCGGTATCCATGAACACTGAAGCTTTCTTT. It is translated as CASSLAVSMNTEAFF.

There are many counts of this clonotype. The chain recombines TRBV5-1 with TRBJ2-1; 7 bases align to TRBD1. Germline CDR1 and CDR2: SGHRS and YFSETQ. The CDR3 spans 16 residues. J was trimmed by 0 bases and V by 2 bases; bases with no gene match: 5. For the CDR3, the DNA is TGCGCCAGCAGCTTCTCGACAGGGAGCTCCTACAATGAGCAGTTCTTC. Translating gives CASSFSTGSSYNEQFF.

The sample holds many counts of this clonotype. The CDR3 DNA follows: TGTGCCAGCAGCCCCGGCCCAGGTGAGCAGTTCTTC. This encodes CASSPGPGEQFF. The genes are TRBV5-8 and TRBJ2-1; D is uncertain. Germline V gives CDR1 SGHTS, CDR2 YDEGEE. The CDR3 spans 12 residues. V lost 4 bases to trimming and J lost 9 bases, with 11 bases between them.

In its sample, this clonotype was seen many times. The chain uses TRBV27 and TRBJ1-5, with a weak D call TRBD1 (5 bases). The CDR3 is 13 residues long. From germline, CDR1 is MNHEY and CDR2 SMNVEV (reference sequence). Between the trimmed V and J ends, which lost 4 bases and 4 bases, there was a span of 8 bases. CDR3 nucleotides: TGTGCCAGCAGTTCCAGGGAAAATCAGCCCCAGCATTTT. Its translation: CASSSRENQPQHF.

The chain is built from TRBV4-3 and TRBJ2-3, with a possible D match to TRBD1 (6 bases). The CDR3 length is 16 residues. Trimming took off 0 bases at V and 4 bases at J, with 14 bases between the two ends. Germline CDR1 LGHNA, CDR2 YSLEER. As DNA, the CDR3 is TGCGCCAGCAGCCAAGAAGTAGCAGAGGGGGCAGATACGCAGTATTTT. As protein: CASSQEVAEGADTQYF.

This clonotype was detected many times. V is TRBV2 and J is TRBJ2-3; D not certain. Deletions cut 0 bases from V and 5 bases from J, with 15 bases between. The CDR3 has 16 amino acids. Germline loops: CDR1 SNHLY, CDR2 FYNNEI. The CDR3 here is CASSEARQAAGDTQYF. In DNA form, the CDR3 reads TGTGCCAGCAGTGAAGCGCGTCAGGCAGCAGGAGATACGCAGTATTTT.